Each of the 17 T cell receptor beta chains below was sequenced from the same sample in a study of blood T cells in healthy people across ages. Sample-barcoded 5' priming and a J-beta primer mix drove a second PCR of 7 to 11 cycles. TCRdb reanalysed the 5' RACE reads using MiXCR and keeps one entry per CDR3 protein. Of around 1,500,000 distinct CDR3 sequences in the sample, 42% are singletons; the top ten hold 6.5% to 10%. The sequencing input was blood. These receptors all stem from a woman aged 18-29 years in good health.

The V and J genes are TRBV28 and TRBJ2-3; no reliable D call. Germline CDR1 MDHEN, CDR2 SYDVKM. The CDR3 extends over 12 amino acids. V was clipped by 4 bases and J by 9 bases, with 11 bases between them. CDR3 nucleotide sequence: TGTGCCAGCAGTTCGGTTGTGGACACGCAGTATTTT. The encoded protein is CASSSVVDTQYF.

This sequence joins TRBV6-2 or TRBV6-3 and TRBJ2-1; maybe TRBD2 (6 bases). The CDR3 length is 16 residues. Trimming stripped 7 bases from V and 3 bases from J, with 19 bases between. Germline V gives CDR1 MNHEY, CDR2 SVGEGT. CDR3 nucleotide sequence: TGTGCCAGCACCGAAGCTTGGCGGGGTATCTACAATGAGCAGTTCTTC. Amino acids: CASTEAWRGIYNEQFF.

The V call is TRBV12-3 or TRBV12-4, the J call TRBJ2-7, with 8 bases matching TRBD2. The J call may not be correct, given that the DNA end is closer to TRBJ2-5. CDR3 length: 14 amino acids. The CDR3 DNA is TGTGCCAGCAGTTTAATGGGCGGGGGGGAGACCCAGTACTTC. Translated: CASSLMGGGETQYF.

This clonotype was seen a handful of times. The chain has TRBV15 and TRBJ2-3; D gene unclear. The V gene's germline CDR1 is LNHNV and CDR2 YYDKDF (reference sequence). Trimming stripped 0 bases from V and 8 bases from J, with 15 bases between. This CDR3 comprises 15 residues. CDR3 amino acids: CATSRDPTGSGTQYF. For the CDR3, the DNA is TGTGCCACCAGCAGAGATCCTACGGGTTCGGGTACGCAGTATTTT.

V gene TRBV29-1 combines with J gene TRBJ1-1; no clear D. The V gene's germline CDR1 is SQVTM and CDR2 ANQGSEA. The CDR3 runs 12 residues. The V gene lost 4 bases and the J gene lost 5 bases, with 11 bases spanning the gap. This CDR3 reads CSVAEGLTEAFF. The DNA of the CDR3 is TGCAGCGTTGCCGAAGGGTTAACTGAAGCTTTCTTT. The full variable domain, in which reference TRBV29-1 and TRBJ1-1 provide the parts outside the CDR3, is SAVISQKPSRDICQRGTSLTIQCQVDSQVTMMFWYRQQPGQSLTLIATANQGSEATYESGFVIDKFPISRPNLTFSTLTVSNMSPEDSSIYLCSVAEGLTEAFFGQGTRLTVV.

The chain couples TRBV27 to TRBJ1-4, with D maybe TRBD1 (5 bases). The V end was cut by 4 bases, the J end by 10 bases, with 22 bases between. The V gene's germline CDR1 is MNHEY and CDR2 SMNVEV (reference sequence). The CDR3 consists of 16 residues. DNA for the CDR3: TGTGCCAGCAGTTCACAAGTGGGGAGTATTGGGGGAAAACTGTTTTTT. Translation gives CASSSQVGSIGGKLFF.

The rearrangement uses TRBV5-1 and TRBJ1-2; D remains ambiguous. Trimming cost V 0 bases and J 4 bases, with 13 bases left between them. This CDR3 is built from 15 residues. Per the germline V gene, CDR1 is SGHRS and CDR2 is YFSETQ. CDR3 loop: CASSLASDFVYGYTF. In DNA form, the CDR3 reads TGCGCCAGCAGCTTGGCTTCAGATTTTGTCTATGGCTACACCTTC.

This clonotype has more than one count but fewer than ten. The chain employs TRBV18 and TRBJ2-5, with D possibly called TRBD1 or TRBD2 (7 bases each). This CDR3 is built from 16 residues. V dropped 2 bases and J dropped 3 bases, with 16 bases sitting between them. Per the germline V gene, CDR1 is KGHSH and CDR2 is LQKENI. CDR3 sequence (DNA): TGTGCCAGCTCACCAAGGCAGGGGGACTATGAAGAGACCCAGTACTTC. This codes for CASSPRQGDYEETQYF.

The rearrangement links TRBV20-1 to TRBJ2-1, with D perhaps matching TRBD1 or TRBD2 (5 bases each). Germline CDR1 reads DFQATT; CDR2 reads SNEGSKA (reference sequence). This CDR3 spans 15 amino acids. The V gene lost 5 bases and the J gene lost 3 bases, with 17 bases spanning the gap. The CDR3 here is CSADSERGYYNEQFF. Written as DNA, the CDR3 is TGCAGTGCTGATTCGGAGAGGGGCTACTACAATGAGCAGTTCTTC.

This clonotype was seen more than once but under ten times. This chain links TRBV20-1 with TRBJ2-7; D is unclear. The V and J ends lost 4 bases and 9 bases respectively, with 13 bases between them. Germline V gene lookup returns CDR1 DFQATT and CDR2 SNEGSKA (reference sequence). CDR3 length: 11 amino acids. CDR3 nucleotides: TGCAGTGCTATAACCCAGAACGCGCAGTACTTC. Amino acids: CSAITQNAQYF.

This clonotype was counted a few times. The chain is built from TRBV3-1 and TRBJ2-7; no firm D call. The CDR3 consists of 14 residues. CDR1 is LGHDT, CDR2 YNNKEL, per germline (reference sequence). V was pared by 4 bases and J by 3 bases, with 13 bases between. CDR3 residues: CASSPTASGYEQYF. In nucleotides, the CDR3 is TGTGCCAGCAGCCCAACCGCATCTGGCTACGAGCAGTACTTC.

The chain carries TRBV28 and TRBJ2-7; possible D gene TRBD2, 6 bases. The better agreement between TRBJ2-5 and the DNA end casts doubt on the J call. The CDR3 loop spans 17 amino acids. Looked up from germline, CDR1 is MDHEN and CDR2 is SYDVKM. CDR3 protein: CASIPWGEAKLQETQYF. CDR3 nucleotides: TGTGCCAGCATCCCATGGGGGGAGGCAAAACTCCAAGAGACCCAGTACTTC.

The CDR3 sequence: CSASGLAGLFSYNEQFF. CDR3 nucleotide sequence: TGCAGTGCTAGTGGACTAGCGGGTCTCTTTTCGTACAATGAGCAGTTCTTC. The chain combines TRBV20-1 with TRBJ2-1, with TRBD2 matching 11 bases. Trimming at V came to 3 bases and at J to 4 bases, leaving 11 bases not matched to a gene. The germline CDR1 and CDR2 sequences are DFQATT and SNEGSKA (reference sequence). This CDR3 contains 17 residues.

This clonotype was found a few times. J is TRBJ2-5 and V is TRBV20-1, with 9 bases identical to TRBD1. The better agreement between TRBJ2-7 and the DNA end casts doubt on the J call. Germline V CDR1 and CDR2: DFQATT, SNEGSKA (reference sequence). The CDR3 is made up of 12 amino acids. The CDR3 nucleotides read TGCAGTGCTCTAAACAGGGGGCTCGAGCAGTACTTC. This codes for CSALNRGLEQYF.

This clonotype has only a few counts. The rearrangement joins TRBV20-1 to TRBJ2-3; a possible D gene is TRBD2 (6 bases). V lost 2 bases, J lost 4 bases, and 13 bases lay in between. This CDR3 is built from 14 residues. Germline V gene sequence: CDR1 DFQATT, CDR2 SNEGSKA (reference sequence). Here the CDR3 DNA reads TGCAGTGCTAGAACCGGGAGAGTGGCAGATACGCAGTATTTT. Its protein is CSARTGRVADTQYF.

This rearrangement joins TRBV5-1 to TRBJ2-4; TRBD1 or TRBD2 may be the D gene (5 bases each). The last part of the DNA fits TRBJ2-7 better; the J call may be wrong. CDR1 and CDR2 from the germline V gene are SGHRS and YFSETQ. The CDR3 length is 17 residues. CDR3 region: CASSGTTASRGLYEQYF. DNA of the CDR3: TGCGCCAGCAGCGGGACCACGGCCAGTAGGGGTCTCTACGAGCAGTACTTC.

This chain joins TRBV27 and TRBJ1-2; 10 bases map to TRBD1. The CDR3 sequence is 17 residues long. V shed 0 bases and J 4 bases; nucleotides not matched to a gene: 8. Germline-derived CDR1 and CDR2 are MNHEY and SMNVEV (reference sequence). The CDR3 protein is CASSLSPWTGGIYGYTF. CDR3 in DNA: TGTGCCAGCAGTTTATCCCCCTGGACAGGGGGTATCTATGGCTACACCTTC.